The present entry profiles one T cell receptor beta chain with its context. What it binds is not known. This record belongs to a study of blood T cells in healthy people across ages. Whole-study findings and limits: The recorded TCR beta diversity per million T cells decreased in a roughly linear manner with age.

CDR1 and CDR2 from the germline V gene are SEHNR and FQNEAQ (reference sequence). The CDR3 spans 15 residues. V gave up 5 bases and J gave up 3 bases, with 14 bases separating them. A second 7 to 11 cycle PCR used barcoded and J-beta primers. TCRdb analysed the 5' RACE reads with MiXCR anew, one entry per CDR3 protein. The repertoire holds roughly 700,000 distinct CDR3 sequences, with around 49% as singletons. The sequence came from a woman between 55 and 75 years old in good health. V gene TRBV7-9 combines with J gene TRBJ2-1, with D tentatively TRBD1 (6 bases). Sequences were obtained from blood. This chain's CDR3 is CASSPLGALYNEQFF. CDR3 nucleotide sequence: TGTGCCAGCAGCCCCTTGGGGGCCCTCTACAATGAGCAGTTCTTC.